The 32 T cell receptor beta chains below were found in one sample sequenced in a study of beta chain features in type 1 diabetes. Every bit of the isolated RNA underwent reverse transcription, so sequencing read expressed TCRB transcripts. Profiled with immunoSEQ multiplex PCR; TCRdb holds only in-frame clones, not every one. This table has some 150,000 clones, nearly 50% appearing once. The sequencing input was Tregs from blood. The receptors were sampled from a man aged 18-30 years in good health.

The chain uses TRBV5-1 and TRBJ2-3; 7 positions match TRBD1. Germline V gene sequence: CDR1 SGHRS, CDR2 YFSETQ. The CDR3 sequence is 14 residues long. V shed 5 bases, J shed 2 bases, and the junction held 5 bases outside the gene matches. Here the CDR3 DNA reads TGCGCCAGCAGTCTACAGGGGACCACAGATACGCAGTATTTT. Translating gives CASSLQGTTDTQYF.

The chain has TRBV5-1 and TRBJ2-2, with TRBD1 matching over 7 bases. CDR3 length equals 16 residues. Germline V lookup: CDR1 SGHRS, CDR2 YFSETQ. Germline trimming cut 0 bases from V and 3 bases from J; bases unmatched to any gene: 5. The CDR3 DNA is TGCGCCAGCAGCTTGGGGTGGGACAGATACACCGGGGAGCTGTTTTTT. Translation gives CASSLGWDRYTGELFF.

The gene calls are TRBV7-9 and TRBJ1-5; D not resolved. The CDR3 extends over 12 amino acids. In germline, CDR1 is SEHNR, CDR2 FQNEAQ (reference sequence). Between the trimmed V and J ends, which lost 5 bases and 4 bases, there was a span of 6 bases. The CDR3 region has the DNA TGTGCCAGCAGCCGCGGTAATCAGCCCCAGCATTTT. It codes for CASSRGNQPQHF.

The rearrangement links TRBV7-2 to TRBJ2-7, with 7 bases that match TRBD2. V was clipped by 3 bases and J by 2 bases; unmatched bases: 7. This CDR3 contains 15 residues. In germline, CDR1 is SGHTA, CDR2 FQGNSA. The CDR3 DNA reads as TGTGCCAGCAGCTTGGTTGGCGGGAGAGCCTACGAGCAGTACTTC. Translating it yields CASSLVGGRAYEQYF.

This clone was detected only a few times. This chain joins TRBV18 and TRBJ2-1; weak D call: TRBD2 (6 bases). The V and J ends lost 2 bases and 5 bases respectively, with 13 bases between them. CDR1 KGHSH and CDR2 LQKENI come from the germline V gene. The CDR3 runs 15 residues. This CDR3 is CASSPNGGVHNEQFF. CDR3 DNA: TGTGCCAGCTCACCAAACGGGGGTGTGCACAATGAGCAGTTCTTC.

The sample holds a few counts of this clone. The rearrangement joins TRBV7-9 to TRBJ2-1; 8 positions match TRBD2. Germline V CDR1 and CDR2: SEHNR, FQNEAQ (reference sequence). The junction had 8 bases not matched to a gene; V was cut back by 3 bases and J by 7 bases. The CDR3 spans 15 residues. The CDR3 spells CASSFATSVGNEQFF. The CDR3 DNA follows: TGTGCCAGCAGCTTCGCGACTAGCGTCGGGAATGAGCAGTTCTTC. Full variable domain (missing parts from reference TRBV7-9 and TRBJ2-1): DTGVSQNPRHKITKRGQNVTFRCDPISEHNRLYWYRQTLGQGPEFLTYFQNEAQLEKSRLLSDRFSAERPKGSFSTLEIQRTEQGDSAMYLCASSFATSVGNEQFFGPGTRLTVL.

V is TRBV6-6 and J is TRBJ1-2; perhaps TRBD1 as D (6 bases). The V end lost 6 bases, the J end lost 4 bases, and 15 bases lay between the germline ends. The CDR3 extends over 14 amino acids. Germline V gene data show CDR1 as MNHNY and CDR2 as SVGAGI (reference sequence). The CDR3 DNA sequence: TGTGCCAGCAGCCCGAATGGACAGACCTATGGCTACACCTTC. It specifies CASSPNGQTYGYTF.

The CDR3 DNA sequence: TGTGCCAGCAGCTTAGGGGGGCCTAGGAACTATGGCTACACCTTC. Encoded protein: CASSLGGPRNYGYTF. This chain connects TRBV7-2 to TRBJ1-2, with D possibly TRBD1 on 6 matching bases. V was shortened by 1 base and J by 2 bases, with 11 bases between the two germline ends. Per the germline V gene, CDR1 is SGHTA and CDR2 is FQGNSA. This CDR3 region has 15 residues.

This clone was seen more than once but under ten times. This rearrangement joins TRBV5-1 to TRBJ2-7; TRBD1 matches 7 bases. Germline assignment: CDR1 SGHRS and CDR2 YFSETQ. The V and J ends lost 3 bases and 1 base, in that order; junction bases with no gene match: 7. The CDR3 is made up of 15 amino acids. CDR3 sequence (DNA): TGCGCCAGCAGCTCGGACAGGACACTATCCTACGAGCAGTACTTC. Protein sequence: CASSSDRTLSYEQYF. Combining the CDR3 with reference TRBV5-1 and TRBJ2-7 gives the whole variable domain KAGVTQTPRYLIKTRGQQVTLSCSPISGHRSVSWYQQTPGQGLQFLFEYFSETQRNKGNFPGRFSGRQFSNSRSEMNVSTLELGDSALYLCASSSDRTLSYEQYFGPGTRLTVT.

V usage is TRBV7-9 and J usage is TRBJ1-2; a weak D match, TRBD1 (5 bases). Germline loops: CDR1 SEHNR, CDR2 FQNEAQ (reference sequence). V was shortened by 5 bases and J by 6 bases, with 19 bases between the two germline ends. This CDR3 region has 15 residues. The CDR3 region has the DNA TGTGCCAGCAGCCTAGTCTCAGGGCATAGGGATGGCTACACCTTC. Encoded protein: CASSLVSGHRDGYTF.

V usage is TRBV6-1 and J usage is TRBJ1-1; TRBD1 agrees at 11 bases. With V trimmed by 7 bases and J by 4 bases, 5 bases remained unmatched. Germline CDR1 reads MNHNS; CDR2 reads SASEGT. The CDR3 sequence is 14 residues long. In nucleotides, the CDR3 is TGTGCCAGCATCCGGACAGGGGGCTTCACTGAAGCTTTCTTT. As protein: CASIRTGGFTEAFF.

This rearrangement joins TRBV30 to TRBJ1-1; the D is unclear. V was pared by 0 bases and J by 5 bases, with 13 bases between. The length of the CDR3 is 14 residues. CDR1 is GTSNPN, CDR2 SVGIG, per germline (reference sequence). The CDR3 DNA reads TGTGCCTGGAGTGTATGGGAGGCTGGGACTGAAGCTTTCTTT. Its translation is CAWSVWEAGTEAFF.

In its sample, this clone was seen a few times. The rearrangement joins TRBV7-9 to TRBJ2-1; possibly TRBD2 for D (5 bases). The CDR3 consists of 14 residues. Per germline, CDR1 SEHNR and CDR2 FQNEAQ (reference sequence). Trimming pared 5 bases from V and 4 bases from J, leaving 12 bases between. This CDR3 is CASSPREIYNEQFF. CDR3 in DNA: TGTGCCAGCAGCCCCCGGGAAATTTACAATGAGCAGTTCTTC.

This clone showed up just once. J is TRBJ2-1 and V is TRBV10-3, with 10 bases that match TRBD2. The CDR3 extends over 18 amino acids. The V gene end was trimmed by 5 bases and the J gene end by 2 bases; junction bases not matched to a gene: 12. The germline V gene has CDR1 ENHRY and CDR2 SYGVKD. The CDR3 protein is CAISKLAGEAGAYNEQFF. For the CDR3, the DNA is TGTGCCATCAGTAAGCTAGCGGGAGAAGCTGGTGCCTACAATGAGCAGTTCTTC.

A word on this clone: Different DNA sequences within this sample yield the same CDR3. The J gene is TRBJ2-2, the V gene TRBV4-3; D uncertain. Germline lookup yields CDR1 LGHNA and CDR2 YSLEER. With 4 bases removed from V and 0 bases from J, the gap between germline ends came to 9 bases. This CDR3 region has 15 residues. The CDR3 reads CASSPNRANTGELFF. CDR3 coding DNA: TGCGCCAGCAGCCCCAACAGAGCGAACACCGGGGAGCTGTTTTTT.

The chain carries TRBV7-2 and TRBJ1-5; TRBD1 is a possible D gene (6 bases). V gave up 5 bases and J gave up 7 bases, with 18 bases separating them. Per the germline V gene, CDR1 is SGHTA and CDR2 is FQGNSA. This CDR3 spans 15 amino acids. Here the CDR3 reads CASSTSGGLRQPQHF. The CDR3 DNA reads TGTGCCAGCAGCACCTCCGGGGGGCTTAGACAGCCCCAGCATTTT.

The chain recombines TRBV28 with TRBJ2-1; no reliable D call. The CDR3 extends over 10 amino acids. Germline CDR1 reads MDHEN; CDR2 reads SYDVKM. Trimming removed 10 bases at V and 6 bases at J, with 7 bases between. This chain's CDR3 is CATLSNEQFF. The CDR3 DNA reads as TGTGCCACCTTATCCAATGAGCAGTTCTTC.

This clone appeared a single time. The chain recombines TRBV7-2 with TRBJ2-7; 7 bases fit TRBD1. This CDR3 has 14 amino acids. The V gene end was trimmed by 5 bases and the J gene end by 2 bases; junction bases not matched to a gene: 6. The germline V gene has CDR1 SGHTA and CDR2 FQGNSA. The CDR3 coding sequence is TGTGCCAGCAGCACCGGGACAGAAACCTACGAGCAGTACTTC. Its translation is CASSTGTETYEQYF.

The chain uses TRBV5-4 and TRBJ1-2; no clear D. Germline V gene sequence: CDR1 SGHNT, CDR2 YYREEE (reference sequence). V was pared by 0 bases and J by 8 bases, with 11 bases between. The CDR3 contains 13 residues. CDR3 amino acids: CASSLDGIEGYTF. The CDR3, as DNA: TGTGCCAGCAGCTTGGACGGGATCGAGGGCTACACCTTC.

This clone was recorded a few times. The CDR3: CASSPPTSYEQYF. CDR3 DNA sequence: TGTGCCAGCTCACCACCGACTTCCTACGAGCAGTACTTC. The chain uses TRBV18 and TRBJ2-7; unclear D gene. Germline V CDR1 and CDR2: KGHSH, LQKENI. The CDR3 totals 13 residues. Trimming removed 0 bases at V and 1 base at J, with 4 bases between.

The DNA for the CDR3 is TGTGCCAGCAGCTTATATAGGGGCCATAACAATCAGCCCCAGCATTTT. Amino acids: CASSLYRGHNNQPQHF. V gene TRBV7-3 combines with J gene TRBJ1-5, with D perhaps TRBD1 (5 bases). The CDR3 has 16 residues. Germline values: CDR1 SGHTA, CDR2 FQGTGA. V was trimmed by 2 bases and J by 3 bases, leaving 14 bases between them.

J is TRBJ1-2 and V is TRBV7-2; D unclear. V was trimmed by 1 base and J by 4 bases, leaving 7 bases between them. CDR1 is SGHTA and CDR2 is FQGNSA in the germline V gene. The CDR3 contains 13 residues. DNA of the CDR3: TGTGCCAGCAGCTTAGTAGGGAGCTATGGCTACACCTTC. Amino acids: CASSLVGSYGYTF.

This chain connects TRBV9 to TRBJ2-1, with 9 bases identical to TRBD2. V trimming: 0 bases; J trimming: 6 bases; junction bases outside the gene matches: 7. Germline V gene lookup returns CDR1 SGDLS and CDR2 YYNGEE. The CDR3 is 16 amino acids. CDR3 sequence (DNA): TGTGCCAGCAGCGTAGTTAGCGGGAGCGCTGGCAATGAGCAGTTCTTC. Protein sequence: CASSVVSGSAGNEQFF.

About this clone: Other DNA variants within this sample encode the same CDR3. The CDR3 loop is CASSLVFGGARADTQYF. CDR3 sequence (DNA): TGTGCCAGCAGCTTAGTGTTCGGGGGAGCCCGGGCAGATACGCAGTATTTT. This rearrangement joins TRBV7-2 to TRBJ2-3; D possibly corresponds to TRBD2 (6 bases). With 1 base removed from V and 4 bases from J, the gap between germline ends came to 18 bases. Germline CDR1 and CDR2: SGHTA and FQGNSA. CDR3 length equals 17 residues.

V gene TRBV18 combines with J gene TRBJ2-1; D uncertain. CDR1 and CDR2 (germline): KGHSH, LQKENI. The CDR3 totals 14 residues. The V end lost 2 bases, the J end lost 5 bases, and 10 bases lay between the germline ends. The DNA of the CDR3 is TGTGCCAGCTCACCAAGATCGGGTGACAATGAGCAGTTCTTC. Translation: CASSPRSGDNEQFF.

This CDR3 is CASSQDYGGRAYEQYF. The CDR3 region has the DNA TGCGCCAGCAGCCAAGATTATGGCGGGAGGGCCTACGAGCAGTACTTC. The V gene is TRBV4-3, the J gene TRBJ2-7, with 9 bases fitting TRBD2. V dropped 0 bases and J dropped 2; count of bases not matched to a gene: 5. The CDR3 extends over 16 amino acids. CDR1 and CDR2 (germline): LGHNA, YSLEER.

V and J are TRBV7-9 and TRBJ2-5; 7 nucleotides align to TRBD1. The V segment lost 5 bases and the J segment 2 bases; nucleotides outside the gene matches: 11. The length of the CDR3 is 16 residues. Per germline, CDR1 SEHNR and CDR2 FQNEAQ (reference sequence). CDR3 DNA sequence: TGTGCCAGCAGCAACAAATGGGACAGCCGGCAAGAGACCCAGTACTTC. It specifies CASSNKWDSRQETQYF. Drawing the rest from reference TRBV7-9 and TRBJ2-5, the complete variable domain is DTGVSQNPRHKITKRGQNVTFRCDPISEHNRLYWYRQTLGQGPEFLTYFQNEAQLEKSRLLSDRFSAERPKGSFSTLEIQRTEQGDSAMYLCASSNKWDSRQETQYFGPGTRLLVL.

The CDR3 here is CASSFSGAETGQKYEQYF. The CDR3 coding sequence is TGTGCCAGCAGTTTTTCGGGAGCCGAAACGGGACAGAAATACGAGCAGTACTTC. This chain joins TRBV28 and TRBJ2-7; D perhaps matches TRBD1 (7 bases). Germline V gives CDR1 MDHEN, CDR2 SYDVKM. The CDR3 is 18 amino acids. Trimming took 3 bases from V and 4 from J, leaving 25 bases between them.

This chain joins TRBV28 and TRBJ1-1; tentatively, D is TRBD1 (5 bases). The CDR3 is 14 amino acids. Germline V gene data show CDR1 as MDHEN and CDR2 as SYDVKM. Trimming took off 4 bases at V and 1 base at J, with 10 bases between the two ends. The CDR3 DNA follows: TGTGCCAGCAGTTCACAGGTGGGGAACACTGAAGCTTTCTTT. It codes for CASSSQVGNTEAFF.

The rearrangement uses TRBV7-9 and TRBJ1-1, with no clear D. Germline V gene data show CDR1 as SEHNR and CDR2 as FQNEAQ (reference sequence). Trimming pared 5 bases from V and 11 bases from J, leaving 12 bases between. The CDR3 contains 11 residues. CDR3 protein: CASSRLKEAFF. The CDR3 nucleotides read TGTGCCAGCAGCCGCCTGAAAGAGGCTTTCTTT. Full variable domain (rest looked up from reference TRBV7-9 and TRBJ1-1): DTGVSQNPRHKITKRGQNVTFRCDPISEHNRLYWYRQTLGQGPEFLTYFQNEAQLEKSRLLSDRFSAERPKGSFSTLEIQRTEQGDSAMYLCASSRLKEAFFGQGTRLTVV.

The rearrangement uses TRBV7-9 and TRBJ2-2; D ambiguous. Germline V gene lookup returns CDR1 SEHNR and CDR2 FQNEAQ (reference sequence). There are 11 residues in the CDR3. V dropped 5 bases and J dropped 7 bases, with 5 bases sitting between them. The CDR3 sequence: CASSPIGELFF. CDR3 coding DNA: TGTGCCAGCAGCCCTATCGGGGAGCTGTTTTTT. Together with reference TRBV7-9 and TRBJ2-2, the CDR3 gives the full variable domain: DTGVSQNPRHKITKRGQNVTFRCDPISEHNRLYWYRQTLGQGPEFLTYFQNEAQLEKSRLLSDRFSAERPKGSFSTLEIQRTEQGDSAMYLCASSPIGELFFGEGSRLTVL.

The chain recombines TRBV7-2 with TRBJ1-1; 9 positions agree with TRBD1. The V gene's germline CDR1 is SGHTA and CDR2 FQGNSA. The CDR3 runs 15 residues. The V segment lost 2 bases and the J segment 1 base; nucleotides outside the gene matches: 2. The CDR3 coding sequence is TGTGCCAGCAGCTTAACAGGGGGCCCGAACACTGAAGCTTTCTTT. Encoded protein: CASSLTGGPNTEAFF.